The subject of this entry is one TCR beta chain. The germline V and J ends were trimmed by 4 bases and 2 bases, with 18 bases remaining between them. This CDR3 contains 16 residues. Germline-derived CDR1 and CDR2 are SGHRS and YFSETQ. This sample was taken from a study of blood T cell repertoires in COVID-19. Per the original methods: Amplification from reference gene primers served as the basis for estimated nucleated cell counts. Data came from immunoSEQ multiplex PCR; TCRdb stores just in-frame clones and leaves some out. Clone size and the V and J calls come from that table; the DNA yielded D and trimming. In the table there are 20,000 to 25,000 clones, over 80% of which are singletons.

The TCR was taken from a man older than 75 with active or convalescent COVID-19. Sequenced: peripheral blood. This sequence joins TRBV5-1 and TRBJ1-2; possible D gene TRBD1, 6 bases. CDR3 residues: CASSDVVAGTNYGYTF. DNA for the CDR3: TGCGCCAGCAGCGATGTCGTGGCAGGGACAAACTATGGCTACACCTTC.